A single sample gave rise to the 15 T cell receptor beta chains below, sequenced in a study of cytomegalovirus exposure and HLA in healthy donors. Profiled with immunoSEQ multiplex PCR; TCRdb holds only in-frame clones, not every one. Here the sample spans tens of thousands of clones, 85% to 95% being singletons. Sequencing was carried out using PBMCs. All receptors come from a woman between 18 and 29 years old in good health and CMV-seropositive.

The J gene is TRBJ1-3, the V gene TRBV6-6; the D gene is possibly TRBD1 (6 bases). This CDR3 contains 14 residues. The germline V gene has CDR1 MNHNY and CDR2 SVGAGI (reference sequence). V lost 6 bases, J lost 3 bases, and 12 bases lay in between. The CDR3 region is CASSETGLGNTIYF. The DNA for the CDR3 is TGTGCCAGCAGCGAGACAGGACTTGGAAACACCATATATTTT.

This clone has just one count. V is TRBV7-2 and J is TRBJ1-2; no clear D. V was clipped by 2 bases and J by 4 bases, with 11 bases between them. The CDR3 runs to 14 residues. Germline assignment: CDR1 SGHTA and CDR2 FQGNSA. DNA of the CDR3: TGTGCCAGCAGCTTACGGTCCCATGGCTATGGCTACACCTTC. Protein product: CASSLRSHGYGYTF.

Here the CDR3 DNA reads TGTGCCAGCAGTTTATGGGCGAGGTACGAGCAGTACTTC. Its translation is CASSLWARYEQYF. V usage is TRBV28 and J usage is TRBJ2-7; D ambiguous. The CDR3 is made up of 13 amino acids. Germline-derived CDR1 and CDR2 are MDHEN and SYDVKM. Trimming took off 0 bases at V and 4 bases at J, with 7 bases between the two ends.

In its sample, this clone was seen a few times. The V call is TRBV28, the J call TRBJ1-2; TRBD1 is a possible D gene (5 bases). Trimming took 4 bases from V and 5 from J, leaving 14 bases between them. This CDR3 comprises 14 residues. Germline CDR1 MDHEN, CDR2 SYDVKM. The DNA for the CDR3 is TGTGCCAGCAGTTCGGACCGGGGACTGTATGGCTACACCTTC. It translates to CASSSDRGLYGYTF.

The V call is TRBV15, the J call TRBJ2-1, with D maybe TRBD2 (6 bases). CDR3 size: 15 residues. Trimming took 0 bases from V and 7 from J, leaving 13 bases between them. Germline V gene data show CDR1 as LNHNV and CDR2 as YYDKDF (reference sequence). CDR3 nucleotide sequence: TGTGCCACCAGCAGAGATAGAACGGGAGCTAATGAGCAGTTCTTC. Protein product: CATSRDRTGANEQFF.

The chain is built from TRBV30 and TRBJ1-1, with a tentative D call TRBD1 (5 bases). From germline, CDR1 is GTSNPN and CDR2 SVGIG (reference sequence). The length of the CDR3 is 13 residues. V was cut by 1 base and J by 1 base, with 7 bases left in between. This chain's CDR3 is CAWSDGQNTEAFF. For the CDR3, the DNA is TGTGCCTGGAGTGACGGACAGAACACTGAAGCTTTCTTT. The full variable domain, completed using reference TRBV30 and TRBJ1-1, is SQTIHQWPATLVQPVGSPLSLECTVEGTSNPNLYWYRQAAGRGLQLLFYSVGIGQISSEVPQNLSASRPQDRQFILSSKKLLLSDSGFYLCAWSDGQNTEAFFGQGTRLTVV.

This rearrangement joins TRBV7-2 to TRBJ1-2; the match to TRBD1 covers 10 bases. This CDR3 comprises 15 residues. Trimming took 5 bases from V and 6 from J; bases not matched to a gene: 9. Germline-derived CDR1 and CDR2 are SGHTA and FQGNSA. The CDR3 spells CASSQTGGVIHGYTF. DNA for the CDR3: TGTGCCAGCAGCCAGACAGGGGGCGTCATTCATGGCTACACCTTC.

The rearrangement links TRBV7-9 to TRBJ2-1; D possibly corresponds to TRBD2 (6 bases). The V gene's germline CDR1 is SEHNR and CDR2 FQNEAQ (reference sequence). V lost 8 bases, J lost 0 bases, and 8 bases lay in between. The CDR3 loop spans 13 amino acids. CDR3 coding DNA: TGTGCCAGCTGGGAGGACTCCTACAATGAGCAGTTCTTC. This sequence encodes CASWEDSYNEQFF.

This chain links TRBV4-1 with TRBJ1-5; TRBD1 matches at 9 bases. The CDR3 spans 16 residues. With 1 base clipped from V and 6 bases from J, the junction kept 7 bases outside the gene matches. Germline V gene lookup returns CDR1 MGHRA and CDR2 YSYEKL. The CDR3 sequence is CASSQGGTGRFQPQHF. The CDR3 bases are TGCGCCAGCAGCCAAGGAGGGACAGGGAGATTTCAGCCCCAGCATTTT.

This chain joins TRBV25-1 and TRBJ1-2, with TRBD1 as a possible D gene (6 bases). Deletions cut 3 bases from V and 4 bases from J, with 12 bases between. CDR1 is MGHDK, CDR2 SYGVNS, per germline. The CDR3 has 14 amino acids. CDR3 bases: TGTGCCAGCAGTGATTCCGGGACAACCTATGGCTACACCTTC. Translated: CASSDSGTTYGYTF.

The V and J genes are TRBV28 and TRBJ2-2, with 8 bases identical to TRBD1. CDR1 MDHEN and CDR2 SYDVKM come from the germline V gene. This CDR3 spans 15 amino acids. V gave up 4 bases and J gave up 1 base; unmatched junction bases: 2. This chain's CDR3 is CASSWTGLNTGELFF. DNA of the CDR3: TGTGCCAGCAGTTGGACAGGGCTGAACACCGGGGAGCTGTTTTTT.

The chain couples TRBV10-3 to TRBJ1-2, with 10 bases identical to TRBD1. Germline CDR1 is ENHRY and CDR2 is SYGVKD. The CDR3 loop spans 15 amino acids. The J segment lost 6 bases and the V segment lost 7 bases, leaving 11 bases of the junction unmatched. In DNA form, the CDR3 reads TGTGCCATCAACCAAGCGACAGGGGGCATTCATGGCTACACCTTC. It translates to CAINQATGGIHGYTF.

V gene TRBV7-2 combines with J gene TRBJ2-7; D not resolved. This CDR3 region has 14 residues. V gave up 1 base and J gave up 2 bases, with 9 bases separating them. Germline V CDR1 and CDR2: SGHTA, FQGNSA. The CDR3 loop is CASSLDLATYEQYF. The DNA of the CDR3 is TGTGCCAGCAGCTTAGATTTGGCAACCTACGAGCAGTACTTC.

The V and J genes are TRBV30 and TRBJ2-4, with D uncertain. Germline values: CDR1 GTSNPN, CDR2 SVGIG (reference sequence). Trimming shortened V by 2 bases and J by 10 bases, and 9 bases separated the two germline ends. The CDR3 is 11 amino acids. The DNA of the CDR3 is TGTGCCTGGAGTCGGAGTGGAATTCAGTACTTC. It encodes CAWSRSGIQYF.

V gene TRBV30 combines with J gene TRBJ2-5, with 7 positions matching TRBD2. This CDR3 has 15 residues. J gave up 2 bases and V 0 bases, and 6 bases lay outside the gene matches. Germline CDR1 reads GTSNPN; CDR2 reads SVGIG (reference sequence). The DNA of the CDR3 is TGTGCCTGGAGTGTACGGGGGGACCTTCAAGAGACCCAGTACTTC. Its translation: CAWSVRGDLQETQYF.